The rows below give T cell receptor beta chains drawn from one sample of a study of neurological immune-mediated disorders. TCRdb analysed the 5' RACE reads with MiXCR anew, one entry per CDR3 protein. The repertoire includes some 48,000 distinct CDR3 sequences, around a tenth of them detected once, and about 20% sits in the top ten. The sample comprised PBMCs. The receptors come from a woman aged 35 to 49 with HTLV-1-associated myelopathy (HAM/TSP). Each CDR3 is given with its conserved first and last residue. D genes are given only for firm matches. Not every row has a clone size; where given, it reads once, few, many or a size class.

clone_size: many
d_call: TRBD1
j_call: TRBJ1-2
v_call: TRBV5-5
cdr3_nt: TGTGCCAGCAGACCCGGACAGGGACTGGCCTATGGCTACACCTTC
cdr3_aa: CASRPGQGLAYGYTF

clone_size: many
d_call: TRBD1
j_call: TRBJ2-7
v_call: TRBV29-1
cdr3_nt: TGCAGCGTTGGTGGACAGGGTCGCGAGCAGTACTTC
cdr3_aa: CSVGGQGREQYF

clone_size: many
d_call: NA
j_call: TRBJ2-7
v_call: TRBV20-1
cdr3_nt: TGCAGTGCTAGATCCCCCCACGAGGCGGGCTCTTTAGAGCAGTACTTC
cdr3_aa: CSARSPHEAGSLEQYF

clone_size: few
d_call: NA
j_call: TRBJ2-5
v_call: TRBV6-1
cdr3_nt: TGTGCCAGCTCTCTAGCAGGAGCAAGGGAGACCCAGTACTTC
cdr3_aa: CASSLAGARETQYF

clone_size: many
d_call: NA
j_call: TRBJ1-2
v_call: TRBV24-1
cdr3_nt: TGTGCCACCAGTGATAGCTATGGCTACACCTTC
cdr3_aa: CATSDSYGYTF

clone_size: many
d_call: NA
j_call: TRBJ2-1
v_call: TRBV7-2
cdr3_nt: TGTGCCAGCAGCTTATTCGGACAGACGGATGAGCAGTTCTTC
cdr3_aa: CASSLFGQTDEQFF

clone_size: many
d_call: NA
j_call: TRBJ1-5
v_call: TRBV3-1
cdr3_nt: TGTGCCAGCAGCCAAGATACAGGCCATACCCCGGGGCAGCCCCAGCATTTT
cdr3_aa: CASSQDTGHTPGQPQHF

clone_size: many
d_call: NA
j_call: TRBJ2-3
v_call: TRBV29-1
cdr3_nt: TGCAGCGTTGAGGGGGGGGCTGGAGATACGCAGTATTTT
cdr3_aa: CSVEGGAGDTQYF

clone_size: many
d_call: TRBD1
j_call: TRBJ1-1
v_call: TRBV5-1
cdr3_nt: TGCGCCAGCAGCTCTGGACAGGGGGCCACTAACACTGAAGCTTTCTTT
cdr3_aa: CASSSGQGATNTEAFF

clone_size: many
d_call: NA
j_call: TRBJ1-5
v_call: TRBV24-1
cdr3_nt: TGTGCCACCAGTGATTTAGTCAGGTTGCAGCCCCAGCATTTT
cdr3_aa: CATSDLVRLQPQHF

clone_size: NA
d_call: TRBD2
j_call: TRBJ2-3
v_call: TRBV5-6
cdr3_nt: TGTGCCAGCAGCCCCGGAGTAGCGGGGGGGCCAGATACGCAGTATTTT
cdr3_aa: CASSPGVAGGPDTQYF

clone_size: many
d_call: NA
j_call: TRBJ2-3
v_call: TRBV5-1
cdr3_nt: TGCGCCAGCAGCCCCTATAGCACAGATACGCAGTATTTT
cdr3_aa: CASSPYSTDTQYF

clone_size: many
d_call: NA
j_call: TRBJ2-1
v_call: TRBV7-8
cdr3_nt: TGTGCCAGCAGCTGGCGGGGCAATGAGCAGTTCTTC
cdr3_aa: CASSWRGNEQFF

clone_size: many
d_call: NA
j_call: TRBJ1-5
v_call: TRBV27
cdr3_nt: TGTGCCAGCAGTTTATATCCCCCGCCCAACTGGAATCAGCCCCAGCATTTT
cdr3_aa: CASSLYPPPNWNQPQHF

clone_size: NA
d_call: NA
j_call: TRBJ2-2
v_call: TRBV18
cdr3_nt: TGTGCCAGCTCAGGGACTGTCACCGGGGAGCTGTTTTTT
cdr3_aa: CASSGTVTGELFF

clone_size: many
d_call: TRBD1
j_call: TRBJ2-1
v_call: TRBV24-1
cdr3_nt: TGTGCCACCAGTGCATCCGGGACAGGGTACAATGAGCAGTTCTTC
cdr3_aa: CATSASGTGYNEQFF

clone_size: many
d_call: TRBD1
j_call: TRBJ2-3
v_call: TRBV7-3
cdr3_nt: TGTGCCAGCAGCGCACGACTCCCCGGGACAGGGCCTCTCGGGCTGTATCCGCAGTATTTT
cdr3_aa: CASSARLPGTGPLGLYPQYF

clone_size: many
d_call: NA
j_call: TRBJ2-5
v_call: TRBV10-3
cdr3_nt: TGTGCCACATTGCGGGGTGACGCAAAAGAGACCCAGTACTTC
cdr3_aa: CATLRGDAKETQYF

clone_size: few
d_call: TRBD2
j_call: TRBJ2-3
v_call: TRBV6-1
cdr3_nt: TGTGCCAGCAGTGGAGGGAGTAGCGGGGGCACAGATACGCAGTATTTT
cdr3_aa: CASSGGSSGGTDTQYF

clone_size: many
d_call: TRBD1
j_call: TRBJ2-3
v_call: TRBV29-1
cdr3_nt: TGCAGCTACCGAGGGGACAGGGAGACAGATACGCAGTATTTT
cdr3_aa: CSYRGDRETDTQYF

clone_size: many
d_call: NA
j_call: TRBJ2-7
v_call: TRBV25-1
cdr3_nt: TGTGCCAGCAGTGGGGAGAACTCCTACGAGCAGTACTTC
cdr3_aa: CASSGENSYEQYF

clone_size: many
d_call: NA
j_call: TRBJ1-5
v_call: TRBV20-1
cdr3_nt: TGCAGTGCTGGCTACAGGGAGAATAGCAATCAGCCCCAGCATTTT
cdr3_aa: CSAGYRENSNQPQHF

clone_size: many
d_call: NA
j_call: TRBJ1-1
v_call: TRBV3-1
cdr3_nt: TGTGCCAGCAGCCCTTATGGGCCCACTGAAGCTTTCTTT
cdr3_aa: CASSPYGPTEAFF

clone_size: many
d_call: NA
j_call: TRBJ2-7
v_call: TRBV10-3
cdr3_nt: TGTGCCACCCGAGGGGTTGGGAGCTCCTACGAGCAGTACTTC
cdr3_aa: CATRGVGSSYEQYF

clone_size: many
d_call: NA
j_call: TRBJ2-1
v_call: TRBV24-1
cdr3_nt: TGTGCCACCAGTGATTCTTGGACTAATGAGCAGTTCTTC
cdr3_aa: CATSDSWTNEQFF

clone_size: many
d_call: NA
j_call: TRBJ2-5
v_call: TRBV9
cdr3_nt: TGTGCCAGCAGCGTTTCGGGGGAGGAGACCCAGTACTTC
cdr3_aa: CASSVSGEETQYF

clone_size: many
d_call: TRBD1
j_call: TRBJ1-1
v_call: TRBV7-8
cdr3_nt: TGTGCCAGCAGCAACAGGGGCCTCACTGAAGCTTTCTTT
cdr3_aa: CASSNRGLTEAFF